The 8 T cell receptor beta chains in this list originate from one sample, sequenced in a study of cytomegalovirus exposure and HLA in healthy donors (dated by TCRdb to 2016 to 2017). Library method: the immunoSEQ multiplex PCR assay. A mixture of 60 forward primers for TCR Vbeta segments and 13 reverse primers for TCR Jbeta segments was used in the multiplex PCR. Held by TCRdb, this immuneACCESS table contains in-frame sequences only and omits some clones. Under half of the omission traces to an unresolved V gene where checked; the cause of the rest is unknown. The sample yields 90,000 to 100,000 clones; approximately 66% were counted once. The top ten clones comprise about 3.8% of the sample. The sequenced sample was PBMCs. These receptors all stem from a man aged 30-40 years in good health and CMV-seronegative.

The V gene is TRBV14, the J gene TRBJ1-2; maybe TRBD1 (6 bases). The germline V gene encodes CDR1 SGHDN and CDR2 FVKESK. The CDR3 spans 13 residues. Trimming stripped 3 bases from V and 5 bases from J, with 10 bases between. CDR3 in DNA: TGTGCCAGCAGCCAGGACAGATTATATGGCTACACCTTC. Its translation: CASSQDRLYGYTF.

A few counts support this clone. CDR3 sequence (DNA): TGCGCCAGCAGCCAAAGTGCTTTGACAGGGAACACTGAAGCTTTCTTT. Protein product: CASSQSALTGNTEAFF. J is TRBJ1-1 and V is TRBV4-3, with D tentatively TRBD1 (6 bases). Between the trimmed V and J ends, which lost 2 bases and 1 base, there was a span of 14 bases. This CDR3 has 16 amino acids. From germline, CDR1 is LGHNA and CDR2 YSLEER.

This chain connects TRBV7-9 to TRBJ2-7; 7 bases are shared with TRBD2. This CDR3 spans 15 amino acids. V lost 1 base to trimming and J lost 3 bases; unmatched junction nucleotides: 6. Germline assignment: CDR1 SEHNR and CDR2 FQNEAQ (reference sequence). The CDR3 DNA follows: TGTGCCAGCAGCTTAGGGGGGGGTTTTAGCTACGAGCAGTACTTC. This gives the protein CASSLGGGFSYEQYF.

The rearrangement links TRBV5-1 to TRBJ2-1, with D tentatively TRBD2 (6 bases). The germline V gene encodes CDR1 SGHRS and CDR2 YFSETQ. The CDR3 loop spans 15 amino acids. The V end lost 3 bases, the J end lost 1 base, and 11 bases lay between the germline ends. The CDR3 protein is CASSWRGRSYNEQFF. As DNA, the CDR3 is TGCGCCAGCAGCTGGCGGGGCCGGTCCTACAATGAGCAGTTCTTC.

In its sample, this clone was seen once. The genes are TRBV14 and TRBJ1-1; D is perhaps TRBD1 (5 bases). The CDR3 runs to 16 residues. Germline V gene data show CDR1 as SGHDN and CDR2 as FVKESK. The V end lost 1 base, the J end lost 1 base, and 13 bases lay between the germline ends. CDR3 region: CASSQGRGRPNTEAFF. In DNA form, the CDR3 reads TGTGCCAGCAGCCAAGGGCGGGGACGGCCGAACACTGAAGCTTTCTTT.

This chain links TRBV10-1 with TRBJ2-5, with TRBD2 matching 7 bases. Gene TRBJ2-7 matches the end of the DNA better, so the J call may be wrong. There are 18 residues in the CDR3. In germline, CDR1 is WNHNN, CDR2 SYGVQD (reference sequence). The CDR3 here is CASSESSGDPAGKHEQYF. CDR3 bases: TGCGCCAGCAGTGAGTCGAGCGGGGACCCCGCCGGGAAACACGAGCAGTACTTC.

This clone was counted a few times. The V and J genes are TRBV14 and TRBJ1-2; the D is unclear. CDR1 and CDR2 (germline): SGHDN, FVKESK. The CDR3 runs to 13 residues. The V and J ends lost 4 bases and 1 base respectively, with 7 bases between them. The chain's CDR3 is CASSPHGNYGYTF. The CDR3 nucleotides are TGTGCCAGCAGCCCTCACGGTAACTATGGCTACACCTTC.

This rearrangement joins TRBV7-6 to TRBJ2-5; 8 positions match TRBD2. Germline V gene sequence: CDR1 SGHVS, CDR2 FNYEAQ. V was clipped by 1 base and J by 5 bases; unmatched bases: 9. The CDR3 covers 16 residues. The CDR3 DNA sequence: TGTGCCAGCAGCTTAGATGCGGGGGGTATTCGTGAGACCCAGTACTTC. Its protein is CASSLDAGGIRETQYF.